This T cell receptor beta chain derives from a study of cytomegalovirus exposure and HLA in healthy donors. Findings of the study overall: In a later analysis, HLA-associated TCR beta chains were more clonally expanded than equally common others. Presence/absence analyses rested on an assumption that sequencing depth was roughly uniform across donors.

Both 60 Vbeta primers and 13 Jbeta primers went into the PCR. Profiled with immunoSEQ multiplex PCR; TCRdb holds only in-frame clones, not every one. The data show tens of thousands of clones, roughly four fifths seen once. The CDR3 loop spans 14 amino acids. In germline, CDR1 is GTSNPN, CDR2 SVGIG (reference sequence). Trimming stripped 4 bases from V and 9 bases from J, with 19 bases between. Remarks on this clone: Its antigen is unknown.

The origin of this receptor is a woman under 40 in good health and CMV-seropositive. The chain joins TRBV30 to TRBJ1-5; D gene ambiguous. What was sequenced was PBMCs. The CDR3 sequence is CAWTEPSVAGPQHF. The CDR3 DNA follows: TGTGCCTGGACTGAACCCTCGGTAGCGGGGCCCCAGCATTTT.